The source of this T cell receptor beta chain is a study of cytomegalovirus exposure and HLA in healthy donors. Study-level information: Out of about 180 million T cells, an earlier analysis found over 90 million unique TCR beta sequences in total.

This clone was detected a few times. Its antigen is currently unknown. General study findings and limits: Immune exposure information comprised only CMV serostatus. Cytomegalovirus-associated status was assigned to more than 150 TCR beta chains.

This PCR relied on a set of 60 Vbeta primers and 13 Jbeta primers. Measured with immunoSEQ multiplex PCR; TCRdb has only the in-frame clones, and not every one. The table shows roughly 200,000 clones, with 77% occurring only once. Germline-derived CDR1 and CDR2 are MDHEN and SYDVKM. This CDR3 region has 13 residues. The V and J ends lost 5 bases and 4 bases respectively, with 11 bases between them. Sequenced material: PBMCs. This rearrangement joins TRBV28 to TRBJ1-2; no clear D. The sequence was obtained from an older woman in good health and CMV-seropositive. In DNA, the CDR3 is TGTGCCAGCAGTCCCTCTGGAGGCTATGGCTACACCTTC. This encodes CASSPSGGYGYTF.